The 5 T cell receptor beta chains in this list originate from one sample, sequenced in a study of T-cell reconstitution after alpha-beta-depleted transplantation in children. Preparing the TCRbeta library involved the use of unique molecular identifiers. From the PCR reads, TCRdb called clonotypes with MiXCR, one entry per CDR3 protein. The data contain 300,000 to 400,000 distinct CDR3 sequences, around 25% of them singletons. Sequences were derived from PBMCs, mostly from graft donor cells, sampled 180 days after TCRalphabeta/CD19-depleted stem cell transplant. Receptor source: a male patient younger than 18 who had a stem cell transplant for acute lymphoblastic leukemia, so the T cells may come from the graft donor.

This chain links TRBV5-1 with TRBJ1-1; D not certain. Trimming removed 1 base from V and 3 bases from J, with 10 bases in between. Germline V gene data show CDR1 as SGHRS and CDR2 as YFSETQ. CDR3 size: 14 residues. The CDR3 DNA reads as TGCGCCAGCAGCTTGACACCCCGGGACACTGAAGCTTTCTTT. The encoded protein is CASSLTPRDTEAFF. The full variable domain, completed using reference TRBV5-1 and TRBJ1-1, is KAGVTQTPRYLIKTRGQQVTLSCSPISGHRSVSWYQQTPGQGLQFLFEYFSETQRNKGNFPGRFSGRQFSNSRSEMNVSTLELGDSALYLCASSLTPRDTEAFFGQGTRLTVV.

The chain couples TRBV12-3 or TRBV12-4 to TRBJ2-3, with 16 nucleotides matching TRBD2. V trimming: 5 bases; J trimming: 6 bases; junction bases outside the gene matches: 5. The CDR3 totals 16 residues. CDR3 nucleotides: TGTGCCAGCAGTCCGGGACTAGCGGGAGGGGAGGATACGCAGTATTTT. Amino acids: CASSPGLAGGEDTQYF.

The table lists this clonotype with a few counts. The gene calls are TRBV5-6 and TRBJ2-5; no definite D call. The V and J ends lost 3 bases and 5 bases respectively, with 8 bases between them. The CDR3 has 12 residues. CDR1 and CDR2 from the germline V gene are SGHDT and YYEEEE. The CDR3 loop is CASSYLVETQYF. The CDR3 DNA is TGTGCCAGCAGCTATCTCGTGGAGACCCAGTACTTC. The whole variable domain, filled in from reference TRBV5-6 and TRBJ2-5, reads DAGVTQSPTHLIKTRGQQVTLRCSPKSGHDTVSWYQQALGQGPQFIFQYYEEEERQRGNFPDRFSGHQFPNYSSELNVNALLLGDSALYLCASSYLVETQYFGPGTRLLVL.

This chain links TRBV5-1 with TRBJ1-2; D gene ambiguous. Per germline, CDR1 SGHRS and CDR2 YFSETQ. Trimming removed 3 bases at V and 8 bases at J, with 11 bases between. The CDR3 runs 12 residues. The CDR3 sequence: CASSSALGGYTF. CDR3 DNA sequence: TGCGCCAGCAGCTCGGCCCTGGGGGGCTACACCTTC.

The genes are TRBV5-6 and TRBJ2-1; D ambiguous. Germline loops: CDR1 SGHDT, CDR2 YYEEEE. Trimming shortened V by 4 bases and J by 3 bases, and 14 bases separated the two germline ends. This CDR3 contains 15 residues. DNA of the CDR3: TGTGCCAGCAGCGTTCTCGACCCGGTCTACAATGAGCAGTTCTTC. Translating it yields CASSVLDPVYNEQFF.